A single sample is the source of the 28 T cell receptor beta chains below, sequenced in a study of blood T cell repertoires in COVID-19. Clones were sequenced by immunoSEQ multiplex PCR, and TCRdb holds only the in-frame ones, with some missing. This repertoire shows under 500,000 clones, 70% to 90% found once; its top ten account for almost 2%. What was sequenced was PBMCs or T cells enriched from blood (not recorded which). These receptors were collected from a woman in her late teens or twenties with acute COVID-19.

This clone has just one count. This chain links TRBV5-1 with TRBJ1-4, with D perhaps TRBD1 (6 bases). CDR1 and CDR2 (germline): SGHRS, YFSETQ. The V end was cut by 4 bases, the J end by 5 bases, with 18 bases between. The CDR3 length is 16 residues. Here the CDR3 DNA reads TGCGCCAGCAGCCTGTCGACGGAAAGGGGGAATGAAAAACTGTTTTTT. As protein: CASSLSTERGNEKLFF.

The rearrangement links TRBV27 to TRBJ2-7; unclear D gene. This CDR3 spans 15 amino acids. V gave up 3 bases and J gave up 1 base, with 13 bases separating them. Germline CDR1 MNHEY, CDR2 SMNVEV (reference sequence). CDR3 region: CASSLKPGPSYEQYF. For the CDR3, the DNA is TGTGCCAGCAGTTTGAAACCGGGTCCGTCCTACGAGCAGTACTTC.

This chain links TRBV6-6 with TRBJ2-1, with D perhaps matching TRBD1 (7 bases). V dropped 5 bases and J dropped 4 bases, with 15 bases sitting between them. The CDR3 runs 15 residues. Per germline, CDR1 MNHNY and CDR2 SVGAGI (reference sequence). The CDR3 region has the DNA TGTGCCAGCAGTACGGGGGACAGACCTTACAATGAGCAGTTCTTC. Amino acid sequence: CASSTGDRPYNEQFF.

The V call is TRBV27, the J call TRBJ2-7, with TRBD1 matching 7 bases. Losses at the gene ends were 3 bases for V and 3 bases for J; bases not matched to a gene: 5. Germline CDR1 and CDR2: MNHEY and SMNVEV (reference sequence). The CDR3 is 14 residues long. The CDR3 nucleotides are TGTGCCAGCAGTTTCTCGGGACAGCGCTACGAGCAGTACTTC. Amino acid sequence: CASSFSGQRYEQYF.

J is TRBJ1-1 and V is TRBV7-9; a weak D match, TRBD1 (5 bases). The germline V gene encodes CDR1 SEHNR and CDR2 FQNEAQ (reference sequence). The CDR3 has 15 amino acids. V shed 4 bases and J shed 2 bases, with 14 bases lying between them. The CDR3 DNA is TGTGCCAGCAGCTCATCGCGGAGGGGTAACACTGAAGCTTTCTTT. Translation gives CASSSSRRGNTEAFF.

Remarks on this clone: The same CDR3 also results from other DNA sequences found in this sample. The rearrangement joins TRBV19 to TRBJ1-3; 8 bases map to TRBD1. The CDR3 extends over 15 amino acids. Germline V gene sequence: CDR1 LNHDA, CDR2 SQIVND (reference sequence). Trimming took 4 bases from V and 1 from J; bases not matched to a gene: 3. This CDR3 is CASSSTGGSGNTIYF. CDR3 sequence (DNA): TGTGCCAGTAGTAGTACAGGGGGGTCTGGAAACACCATATATTTT.

This clone has just one count. V gene TRBV6-5 combines with J gene TRBJ2-1, with 9 bases lining up with TRBD2. The trim removed 6 bases at V and 6 bases at J, leaving 12 bases unmatched. This CDR3 has 16 amino acids. Germline loops: CDR1 MNHEY, CDR2 SVGAGI. In DNA form, the CDR3 reads TGTGCCAGCAGCTACCTCATAGCGGGAGTAATCAATGAGCAGTTCTTC. This codes for CASSYLIAGVINEQFF.

The CDR3 DNA follows: TGTGCCACCAGTGACGGGACACCGAGAGCTTTCTTT. This sequence encodes CATSDGTPRAFF. The chain employs TRBV24-1 and TRBJ1-1, with a tentative D call TRBD1 (6 bases). CDR1 and CDR2 from the germline V gene are KGHDR and SFDVKD. V was clipped by 4 bases and J by 10 bases, with 12 bases between them. CDR3 length: 12 residues.

The chain uses TRBV4-1 and TRBJ1-1; TRBD1 aligns across 7 bases. In germline, CDR1 is MGHRA, CDR2 YSYEKL. Unmatched junction bases numbered 5, after V lost 3 bases and J lost 1 base. The CDR3 is 15 residues long. CDR3 in amino acids: CASSQLTGANTEAFF. The CDR3 coding sequence is TGCGCCAGCAGCCAGCTAACAGGGGCGAACACTGAAGCTTTCTTT.

This clone was counted once. The genes are TRBV3-1 (or the pseudogene TRBV3-2) and TRBJ1-4, with D maybe TRBD1 (5 bases). Germline V gene sequence: CDR1 LGHDT, CDR2 YNNKEL (reference sequence). V lost 2 bases, J lost 7 bases, and 20 bases lay in between. This CDR3 has 17 residues. The CDR3: CASSQRVPQAFSEKLFF. The CDR3 nucleotides read TGTGCCAGCAGCCAACGGGTACCACAGGCTTTTTCTGAAAAACTGTTTTTT.

Only a few counts were recorded for this clone. The chain links TRBV4-1 to TRBJ1-5; TRBD1 aligns across 7 bases. This CDR3 spans 17 amino acids. The V and J ends lost 2 bases and 3 bases, in that order; junction bases with no gene match: 10. Germline CDR1 and CDR2: MGHRA and YSYEKL. CDR3 nucleotide sequence: TGCGCCAGCAGCCAATATCAACAGGGGTTGAACAATCAGCCCCAGCATTTT. This gives the protein CASSQYQQGLNNQPQHF.

The V call is TRBV12-3 or TRBV12-4, the J call TRBJ2-4; 7 nucleotides align to TRBD2. V shed 3 bases and J 4 bases; nucleotides not matched to a gene: 0. The CDR3 covers 13 residues. CDR3 DNA sequence: TGTGCCAGCAGTTTGGGGGGGAAAAACATTCAGTACTTC. Protein product: CASSLGGKNIQYF.

Comments on this clone: Additional DNA sequences in this sample encode the identical CDR3. V usage is TRBV4-3 and J usage is TRBJ1-2; D possibly corresponds to TRBD1 (5 bases). This CDR3 region has 15 residues. CDR1 is LGHNA and CDR2 is YSLEER in the germline V gene. The V end was cut by 0 bases, the J end by 1 base, with 9 bases between. The CDR3, as DNA: TGCGCCAGCAGCCAAGACCCGGGGGTTAACTATGGCTACACCTTC. Encoded protein: CASSQDPGVNYGYTF.

V is TRBV2 and J is TRBJ2-2; the D gene is possibly TRBD2 (5 bases). V lost 5 bases, J lost 1 base, and 5 bases lay in between. The CDR3 contains 13 residues. CDR1 and CDR2 from the germline V gene are SNHLY and FYNNEI. The CDR3 is CASSRGNTGELFF. The CDR3 coding sequence is TGTGCCAGCAGTCGGGGGAACACCGGGGAGCTGTTTTTT. Supplemented by reference TRBV2 and TRBJ2-2, the full variable domain reads EPEVTQTPSHQVTQMGQEVILRCVPISNHLYFYWYRQILGQKVEFLVSFYNNEISEKSEIFDDQFSVERPDGSNFTLKIRSTKLEDSAMYFCASSRGNTGELFFGEGSRLTVL.

This rearrangement joins TRBV5-4 to TRBJ2-2; 8 bases line up with TRBD2. CDR1 and CDR2 from the germline V gene are SGHNT and YYREEE (reference sequence). The CDR3 spans 17 residues. Trimming at V came to 2 bases and at J to 8 bases, leaving 14 bases not matched to a gene. In nucleotides, the CDR3 is TGTGCCAGCAGCTTAGTCTCACGGACTAGCATGATAGGGGAGCTGTTTTTT. Its translation is CASSLVSRTSMIGELFF.

The chain links TRBV5-4 to TRBJ1-3, with D possibly matching TRBD1 (6 bases). This CDR3 has 16 amino acids. Trimming cost V 4 bases and J 0 bases, with 14 bases left between them. The germline CDR1 and CDR2 sequences are SGHNT and YYREEE (reference sequence). CDR3 bases: TGTGCCAGCAGCCCTGGACAGCCCCACTCTGGAAACACCATATATTTT. Translated, it gives CASSPGQPHSGNTIYF.

V and J are TRBV25-1 and TRBJ1-5; D is perhaps TRBD1 (6 bases). Germline CDR1 reads MGHDK; CDR2 reads SYGVNS. V lost 2 bases and J lost 0, with 14 bases in between. CDR3 length: 17 residues. DNA for the CDR3: TGTGCCAGCAGTGAAGAGGGGGACGGTTATAGCAATCAGCCCCAGCATTTT. Its protein is CASSEEGDGYSNQPQHF. Looking up the rest from reference TRBV25-1 and TRBJ1-5 gives the full variable domain: EADIYQTPRYLVIGTGKKITLECSQTMGHDKMYWYQQDPGMELHLIHYSYGVNSTEKGDLSSESTVSRIRTEHFPLTLESARPSHTSQYLCASSEEGDGYSNQPQHFGDGTRLSIL.

This chain joins TRBV2 and TRBJ2-7; TRBD1 agrees at 8 bases. The CDR3 totals 15 residues. The germline CDR1 and CDR2 sequences are SNHLY and FYNNEI. The J segment lost 0 bases and the V segment lost 4 bases, leaving 5 bases of the junction unmatched. The CDR3 here is CASSGQGPLSYEQYF. The CDR3 DNA reads as TGTGCCAGCAGTGGACAGGGGCCGCTCTCCTACGAGCAGTACTTC.

The gene calls are TRBV29-1 and TRBJ2-1; 10 bases line up with TRBD2. The CDR3 loop spans 16 amino acids. Per the germline V gene, CDR1 is SQVTM and CDR2 is ANQGSEA. V lost 4 bases and J lost 0; bases outside the gene matches: 6. The CDR3 loop is CSVVASGGSSYNEQFF. In DNA form, the CDR3 reads TGCAGCGTTGTGGCTAGCGGGGGAAGCTCCTACAATGAGCAGTTCTTC.

This chain uses TRBV28 with TRBJ2-1; D is perhaps TRBD2 (5 bases). This CDR3 spans 13 amino acids. V was trimmed by 8 bases and J by 6 bases, leaving 14 bases between them. Germline loops: CDR1 MDHEN, CDR2 SYDVKM. CDR3 DNA sequence: TGTGCCAGCTCCCCGCTAGCCGGCAATGAGCAGTTCTTC. Translating it yields CASSPLAGNEQFF.

The chain employs TRBV18 and TRBJ1-5; TRBD1 is a possible D gene (5 bases). Trimming stripped 2 bases from V and 5 bases from J, with 19 bases between. The CDR3 loop spans 17 amino acids. In germline, CDR1 is KGHSH, CDR2 LQKENI. As DNA, the CDR3 is TGTGCCAGCTCACCATTCGGGGGAGCGATGGCGGATCAGCCCCAGCATTTT. It is translated as CASSPFGGAMADQPQHF.

The chain recombines TRBV7-6 with TRBJ2-1; TRBD2 aligns across 9 bases. The J segment lost 7 bases and the V segment lost 1 base, leaving 8 bases of the junction unmatched. This CDR3 has 16 amino acids. Germline V gene data show CDR1 as SGHVS and CDR2 as FNYEAQ. CDR3 protein: CASSLVAGGPYNEQFF. The CDR3 DNA sequence: TGTGCCAGCAGCTTAGTTGCGGGGGGGCCTTATAATGAGCAGTTCTTC.

The chain joins TRBV19 to TRBJ1-5; 9 nucleotides line up with TRBD1. V dropped 7 bases and J dropped 9; count of bases not matched to a gene: 13. The CDR3 runs to 15 residues. Per the germline V gene, CDR1 is LNHDA and CDR2 is SQIVND (reference sequence). This chain's CDR3 is CASKPSWTGVRPQHF. CDR3 coding DNA: TGTGCCAGTAAGCCGTCGTGGACAGGGGTTCGGCCCCAGCATTTT.

CDR3 coding DNA: TGTGCCAGCAGCTTAGATACTTTAGGGGGTTCACCCCTCCACTTT. This codes for CASSLDTLGGSPLHF. The gene calls are TRBV7-3 and TRBJ1-6, with D possibly matching TRBD1 (6 bases). The germline gives CDR1 SGHTA, CDR2 FQGTGA. CDR3 length: 15 residues. The V end lost 2 bases, the J end lost 9 bases, and 14 bases lay between the germline ends. Complete variable domain (other parts from reference TRBV7-3 and TRBJ1-6): GAGVSQTPSNKVTEKGKYVELRCDPISGHTALYWYRQSLGQGPEFLIYFQGTGAADDSGLPNDRFFAVRPEGSVSTLKIQRTERGDSAVYLCASSLDTLGGSPLHFGNGTRLTVT.

CDR3 in amino acids: CASGSTGDYQPQHF. CDR3 nucleotides: TGTGCTAGTGGTTCAACAGGGGACTATCAGCCCCAGCATTTT. This chain joins TRBV12-5 and TRBJ1-5, with 7 bases lining up with TRBD1. The CDR3 loop spans 14 amino acids. Germline V CDR1 and CDR2: LGHNT, FRNRAP. V lost 4 bases to trimming and J lost 5 bases; unmatched junction nucleotides: 5.

The gene calls are TRBV10-2 and TRBJ1-5; a weak D match, TRBD1 (6 bases). V was trimmed by 5 bases and J by 0 bases, leaving 17 bases between them. CDR3 length: 17 residues. CDR1 is WSHSY, CDR2 SAAADI, per germline. The CDR3 DNA sequence: TGCGCCAGCAGTTCAAACAACAGGGCTTATAGCAATCAGCCCCAGCATTTT. Its protein product is CASSSNNRAYSNQPQHF.

The chain joins TRBV3-1 (or the pseudogene TRBV3-2) to TRBJ1-2; D ambiguous. Germline loops: CDR1 LGHDT, CDR2 YNNKEL (reference sequence). The CDR3 sequence is 13 residues long. The V end was cut by 3 bases, the J end by 2 bases, with 7 bases between. The CDR3, as DNA: TGTGCCAGCAGCCATAACACCAACTATGGCTACACCTTC. As protein: CASSHNTNYGYTF.

The chain recombines TRBV10-3 with TRBJ2-7; D remains unclear. V was cut by 3 bases and J by 4 bases, with 7 bases left in between. Germline CDR1 and CDR2: ENHRY and SYGVKD. The CDR3 has 12 residues. CDR3 coding DNA: TGTGCCATCAGTGAAGCAAATTACGAGCAGTACTTC. Encoded protein: CAISEANYEQYF.